This T cell receptor (beta chain) is drawn from a study of HIV-infected patients and healthy controls. MiXCR, run by TCRdb on the 5' RACE reads, gives a single entry per CDR3 protein. The table lists about 67,000 distinct CDR3 sequences, 15% to 20% of them singletons. There are 16 residues in the CDR3. V lost 4 bases and J lost 9; bases outside the gene matches: 13. Germline CDR1 SEHNR, CDR2 FQNEAQ (reference sequence). This clonotype was detected many times. Sequences were obtained from CD4+ T cells from blood. The chain joins TRBV7-9 to TRBJ2-1; TRBD2 aligns across 9 bases. The sequence was obtained from a human donor in good health. The CDR3 nucleotides read TGTGCCAGCAGCTCCGTAGTGCCGGGACTAGCTAGTGAGCAGTTCTTC. Amino acids: CASSSVVPGLASEQFF. The full variable domain, its missing parts supplied by reference TRBV7-9 and TRBJ2-1, is DTGVSQNPRHKITKRGQNVTFRCDPISEHNRLYWYRQTLGQGPEFLTYFQNEAQLEKSRLLSDRFSAERPKGSFSTLEIQRTEQGDSAMYLCASSSVVPGLASEQFFGPGTRLTVL.